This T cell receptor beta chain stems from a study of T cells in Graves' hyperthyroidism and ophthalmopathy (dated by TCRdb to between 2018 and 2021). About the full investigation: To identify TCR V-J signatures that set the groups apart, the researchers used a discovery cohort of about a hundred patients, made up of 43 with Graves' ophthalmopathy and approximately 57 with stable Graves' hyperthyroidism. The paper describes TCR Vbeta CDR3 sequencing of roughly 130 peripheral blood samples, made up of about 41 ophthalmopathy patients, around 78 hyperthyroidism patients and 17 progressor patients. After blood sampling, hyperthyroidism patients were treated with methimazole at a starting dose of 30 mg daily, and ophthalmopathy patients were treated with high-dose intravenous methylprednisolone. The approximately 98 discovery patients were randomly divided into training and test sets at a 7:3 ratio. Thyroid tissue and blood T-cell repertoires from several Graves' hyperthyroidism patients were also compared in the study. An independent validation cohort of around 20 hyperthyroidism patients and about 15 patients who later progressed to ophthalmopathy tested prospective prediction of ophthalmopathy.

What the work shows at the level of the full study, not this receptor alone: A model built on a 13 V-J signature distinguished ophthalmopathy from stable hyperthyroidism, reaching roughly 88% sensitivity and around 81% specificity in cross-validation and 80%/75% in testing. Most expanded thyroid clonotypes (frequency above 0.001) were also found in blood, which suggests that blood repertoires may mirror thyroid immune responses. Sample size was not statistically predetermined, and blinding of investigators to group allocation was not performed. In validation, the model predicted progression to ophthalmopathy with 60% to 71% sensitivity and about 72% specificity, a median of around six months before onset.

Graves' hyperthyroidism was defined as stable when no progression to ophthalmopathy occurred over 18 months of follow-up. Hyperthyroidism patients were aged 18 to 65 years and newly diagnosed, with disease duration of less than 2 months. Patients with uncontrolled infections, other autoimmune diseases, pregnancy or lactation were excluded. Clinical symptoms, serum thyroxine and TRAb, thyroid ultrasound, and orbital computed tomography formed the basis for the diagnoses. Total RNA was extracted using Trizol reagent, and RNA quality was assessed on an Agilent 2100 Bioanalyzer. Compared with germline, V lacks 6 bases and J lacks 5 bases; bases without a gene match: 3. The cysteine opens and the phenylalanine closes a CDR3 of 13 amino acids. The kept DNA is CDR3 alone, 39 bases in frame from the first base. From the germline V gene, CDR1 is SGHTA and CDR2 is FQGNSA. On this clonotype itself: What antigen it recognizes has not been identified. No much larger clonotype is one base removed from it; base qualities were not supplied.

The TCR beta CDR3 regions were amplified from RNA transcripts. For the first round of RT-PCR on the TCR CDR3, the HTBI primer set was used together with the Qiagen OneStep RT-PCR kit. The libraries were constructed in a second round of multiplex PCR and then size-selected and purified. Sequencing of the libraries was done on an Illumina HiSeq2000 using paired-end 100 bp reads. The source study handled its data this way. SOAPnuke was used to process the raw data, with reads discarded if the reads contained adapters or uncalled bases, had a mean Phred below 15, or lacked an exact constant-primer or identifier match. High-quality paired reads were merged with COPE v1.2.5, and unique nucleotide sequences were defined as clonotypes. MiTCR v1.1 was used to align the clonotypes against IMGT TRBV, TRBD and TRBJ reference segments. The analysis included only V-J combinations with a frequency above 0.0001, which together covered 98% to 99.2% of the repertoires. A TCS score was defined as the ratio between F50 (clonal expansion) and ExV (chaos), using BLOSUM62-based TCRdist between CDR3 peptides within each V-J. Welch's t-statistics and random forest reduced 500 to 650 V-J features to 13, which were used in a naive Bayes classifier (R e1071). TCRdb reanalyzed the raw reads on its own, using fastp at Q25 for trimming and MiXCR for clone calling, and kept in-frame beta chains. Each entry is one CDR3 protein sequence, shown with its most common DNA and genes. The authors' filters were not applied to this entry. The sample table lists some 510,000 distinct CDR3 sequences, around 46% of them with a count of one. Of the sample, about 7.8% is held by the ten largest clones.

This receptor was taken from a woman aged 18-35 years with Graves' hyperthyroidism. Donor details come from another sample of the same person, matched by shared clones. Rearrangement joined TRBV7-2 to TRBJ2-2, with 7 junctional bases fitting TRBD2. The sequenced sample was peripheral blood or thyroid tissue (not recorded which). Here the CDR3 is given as CASRLSGTGELFF. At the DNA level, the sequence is TGTGCCAGCAGACTTAGCGGGACCGGGGAGCTGTTTTTT.